Presented here are 4 T cell receptor beta chains from one specimen sequenced in a study of identical twins. TCRdb analysed the 5' RACE reads with MiXCR anew, one entry per CDR3 protein. The profile shows approximately 680,000 distinct CDR3 sequences, roughly 7.2% of them singletons. These data also formed part of another study, on yellow fever vaccine responses in identical twins.

Material for sequencing was PBMCs. These receptors came from a woman in her late teens or twenties in good health.

In its sample, this clonotype was seen a few times. The chain uses TRBV5-1 and TRBJ2-5, with 8 bases matching TRBD1. CDR3 length: 13 residues. Germline V CDR1 and CDR2: SGHRS, YFSETQ. V lost 2 bases and J lost 5; bases outside the gene matches: 2. DNA for the CDR3: TGCGCCAGCAGCTTACAGGGGGTTGAGACCCAGTACTTC. Translating gives CASSLQGVETQYF.

The genes are TRBV12-3 or TRBV12-4 and TRBJ1-3, with 7 bases lining up with TRBD1. The CDR3 runs to 15 residues. The V and J ends lost 5 bases and 0 bases, in that order; junction bases with no gene match: 4. This chain's CDR3 is CASSTGAYSGNTIYF. CDR3 DNA: TGTGCCAGCAGTACAGGGGCCTACTCTGGAAACACCATATATTTT.

At least ten counts were recorded for this clonotype. The genes are TRBV10-3 and TRBJ2-7; D perhaps matches TRBD1 (5 bases). The V gene's germline CDR1 is ENHRY and CDR2 SYGVKD. The CDR3 is 14 residues long. V was clipped by 5 bases and J by 0 bases, with 11 bases between them. The CDR3, as DNA: TGTGCCATCAGTCTGACAGCAACCTCCTACGAGCAGTACTTC. This codes for CAISLTATSYEQYF.

This clonotype came up a few times. This sequence joins TRBV15 and TRBJ2-7; 7 bases match TRBD2. The germline CDR1 and CDR2 sequences are LNHNV and YYDKDF (reference sequence). V dropped 0 bases and J dropped 2; count of bases not matched to a gene: 7. This CDR3 is built from 16 residues. The CDR3 spells CATSREQTSAAYEQYF. CDR3 nucleotide sequence: TGTGCCACCAGCAGAGAACAAACTAGCGCGGCCTACGAGCAGTACTTC.